This passage covers 17 T cell receptor beta chains from one sample sequenced in a study of cytomegalovirus exposure and HLA in healthy donors. With 60 Vbeta and 13 Jbeta primers, the PCR was carried out. Sequencing was performed with immunoSEQ multiplex PCR; in TCRdb, only in-frame clones are kept and a portion is missing. The sample yields about 98,000 clones, about 74% seen once. The sample taken for sequencing was PBMCs. These receptors originate from a man aged 55-75 years in good health and CMV-seropositive.

The chain has TRBV6-5 and TRBJ1-1, with D possibly matching TRBD1 (6 bases). The CDR3 length is 14 residues. CDR1 and CDR2 from the germline V gene are MNHEY and SVGAGI. V gave up 5 bases and J gave up 1 base, with 11 bases separating them. The chain's CDR3 is CASSQLGQNTEAFF. The CDR3 DNA reads as TGTGCCAGCAGTCAACTGGGACAGAACACTGAAGCTTTCTTT.

The chain uses TRBV11-2 and TRBJ2-5; 8 bases are shared with TRBD1. With 0 bases clipped from V and 4 bases from J, the junction kept 7 bases outside the gene matches. The CDR3 is made up of 16 amino acids. Looked up from germline, CDR1 is SGHAT and CDR2 is FQNNGV. CDR3 sequence (DNA): TGTGCCAGCAGCTTAGATCGGGACAGGCGGTCAGAGACCCAGTACTTC. Its protein is CASSLDRDRRSETQYF.

This chain links TRBV27 with TRBJ1-5; 7 bases agree with TRBD1. The germline CDR1 and CDR2 sequences are MNHEY and SMNVEV (reference sequence). The junction had 7 bases not matched to a gene; V was cut back by 2 bases and J by 3 bases. CDR3 length equals 16 residues. DNA of the CDR3: TGTGCCAGCAGTTTAGTCGGACAGGCGAACAATCAGCCCCAGCATTTT. Its translation is CASSLVGQANNQPQHF.

Here the CDR3 DNA reads TGCGCCAGCTCCCGGGGACACCCGAGCTCCTACGAGCAGTACTTC. The encoded protein is CASSRGHPSSYEQYF. The J gene is TRBJ2-7, the V gene TRBV10-2; the D gene is possibly TRBD1 (6 bases). Per germline, CDR1 WSHSY and CDR2 SAAADI. The CDR3 length is 15 residues. V gave up 8 bases and J gave up 0 bases, with 17 bases separating them.

The DNA for the CDR3 is TGTGCCAGCTCACCCGGGACAGCGAGAACCCACACCGGGGAGCTGTTTTTT. As protein: CASSPGTARTHTGELFF. The chain carries TRBV18 and TRBJ2-2, with TRBD1 matching over 7 bases. V trimming: 3 bases; J trimming: 3 bases; junction bases outside the gene matches: 10. CDR3 length: 17 residues. The germline V gene has CDR1 KGHSH and CDR2 LQKENI.

Written as DNA, the CDR3 is TGTGCCAGCAGCCCTCGCGACAGGTTCTCCTCCGGGGCCAACGTCCTGACTTTC. Residues: CASSPRDRFSSGANVLTF. The gene calls are TRBV7-8 and TRBJ2-6; D is perhaps TRBD1 (6 bases). Trimming removed 5 bases from V and 4 bases from J, with 21 bases in between. CDR3 length equals 18 residues. CDR1 SGHVS and CDR2 FQNEAQ come from the germline V gene.

The V and J genes are TRBV5-8 and TRBJ2-5; the D gene is possibly TRBD1 (6 bases). The DNA end lines up better with TRBJ2-7; the J call may be wrong. The germline CDR1 and CDR2 sequences are SGHTS and YDEGEE. The CDR3 is made up of 13 amino acids. CDR3 sequence (DNA): TGTGCCAGCAGCGGAAGGGGGTATCTCGAGCAGTACTTC. The encoded protein is CASSGRGYLEQYF.

The chain recombines TRBV6-1 with TRBJ2-7; D might be TRBD2 (5 bases). V was clipped by 3 bases and J by 2 bases, with 8 bases between them. Germline V gene data show CDR1 as MNHNS and CDR2 as SASEGT. The CDR3 is 13 amino acids. CDR3 residues: CASSDGVAYEQYF. CDR3 bases: TGTGCCAGCAGTGACGGGGTCGCCTACGAGCAGTACTTC.

This chain links TRBV27 with TRBJ2-1; 15 bases line up with TRBD2. The germline V gene encodes CDR1 MNHEY and CDR2 SMNVEV (reference sequence). Trimming at V came to 6 bases and at J to 10 bases, leaving 13 bases not matched to a gene. The CDR3 has 17 residues. The CDR3 loop is CASSRTSGGARALEQFF. As DNA, the CDR3 is TGTGCCAGCAGCCGGACTAGCGGGGGGGCCCGGGCCTTGGAGCAGTTCTTC.

CDR3 sequence (DNA): TGTGCCAGCAGCCCGGACAGGGTTCGCACCGGGGAGCTGTTTTTT. Translated: CASSPDRVRTGELFF. The V and J genes are TRBV7-9 and TRBJ2-2, with TRBD1 matching over 8 bases. Germline loops: CDR1 SEHNR, CDR2 FQNEAQ (reference sequence). This CDR3 has 15 amino acids. Trimming removed 5 bases from V and 4 bases from J; junction bases left unmatched: 6.

This clone has only one observation. J is TRBJ2-1 and V is TRBV19, with 7 bases identical to TRBD2. This CDR3 has 18 amino acids. CDR1 is LNHDA and CDR2 is SQIVND in the germline V gene (reference sequence). V dropped 1 base and J dropped 5; count of bases not matched to a gene: 14. Here the CDR3 reads CASSIVGIGGGPNNEQFF. CDR3 DNA: TGTGCCAGTAGTATAGTTGGAATTGGCGGGGGACCCAACAATGAGCAGTTCTTC.

This chain connects TRBV5-6 to TRBJ1-1; 7 nucleotides agree with TRBD1. There are 15 residues in the CDR3. V shed 5 bases and J 1 base; nucleotides not matched to a gene: 8. Germline V gene data show CDR1 as SGHDT and CDR2 as YYEEEE. CDR3 sequence reads: CASRNDGTENTEAFF. The CDR3, as DNA: TGTGCCAGCAGGAACGACGGGACAGAGAACACTGAAGCTTTCTTT.

In nucleotides, the CDR3 is TGTGCCAGCAGTCCCGGGACAATGAACACTGAAGCTTTCTTT. This encodes CASSPGTMNTEAFF. The chain recombines TRBV5-4 with TRBJ1-1, with D possibly matching TRBD1 (6 bases). The CDR3 has 14 residues. Trimming stripped 5 bases from V and 0 bases from J, with 11 bases between. Per the germline V gene, CDR1 is SGHNT and CDR2 is YYREEE (reference sequence).

In its sample, this clone was seen a few times. The chain has TRBV28 and TRBJ2-7; tentative D call: TRBD1 (6 bases). Trimming removed 8 bases from V and 3 bases from J, with 17 bases in between. Germline-derived CDR1 and CDR2 are MDHEN and SYDVKM. The CDR3 is 14 residues long. DNA for the CDR3: TGTGCCAGCCGAAACCCGGACAGACTCTACGAGCAGTACTTC. Its translation: CASRNPDRLYEQYF.

The CDR3 DNA is TGTGCCAGCAGCGTAGGGCCAGGGTTCTCCTACGAGCAGTACTTC. This encodes CASSVGPGFSYEQYF. The rearrangement joins TRBV9 to TRBJ2-7, with TRBD1 as a possible D gene (5 bases). This CDR3 comprises 15 residues. Per the germline V gene, CDR1 is SGDLS and CDR2 is YYNGEE. V was clipped by 0 bases and J by 0 bases, with 10 bases between them. The whole variable domain, remainder taken from reference TRBV9 and TRBJ2-7, is DSGVTQTPKHLITATGQRVTLRCSPRSGDLSVYWYQQSLDQGLQFLIQYYNGEERAKGNILERFSAQQFPDLHSELNLSSLELGDSALYFCASSVGPGFSYEQYFGPGTRLTVT.

The chain has TRBV6-6 and TRBJ1-1; D remains ambiguous. This CDR3 has 13 residues. V lost 5 bases and J 8 bases, leaving 15 bases between the germline ends. Germline assignment: CDR1 MNHNY and CDR2 SVGAGI (reference sequence). CDR3 amino acids: CASSPRTGNEAFF. For the CDR3, the DNA is TGTGCCAGCAGTCCAAGGACCGGGAACGAAGCTTTCTTT.

The V gene is TRBV10-3, the J gene TRBJ2-7; no clear D gene. Germline V gene sequence: CDR1 ENHRY, CDR2 SYGVKD. CDR3 length equals 13 residues. Between the trimmed V and J ends, which lost 6 bases and 6 bases, there was a span of 15 bases. CDR3: CAIRTELLLEQYF. CDR3 nucleotides: TGTGCCATCAGGACTGAACTCCTTCTCGAGCAGTACTTC.